This T cell receptor (beta chain) was captured by sequencing in a study of blood T cell repertoires in COVID-19. Study overall: In each case, the material was cDNA or gDNA derived from T cells, B-cell-depleted T cells, or PBMCs.

Living in 24 US areas, the participants were between roughly 18 and 89 years of age. Cohorts were assigned according to the clinical history that participants reported. The trim removed 2 bases at V and 4 bases at J, leaving 3 bases unmatched. Germline CDR1 and CDR2: MNHEY and SVGAGI. The CDR3 spans 15 residues. Authors' data handling: Amplifying reference gene primers gave estimates of nucleated cell counts. Here immunoSEQ multiplex PCR was the method, and the copy in TCRdb shows in-frame clones only, minus some. V, J and clone size were drawn from that table, and D and trimming were deduced from the DNA. The sample has fewer than 350,000 clones, about 88% seen once; the top ten hold around 2%.

Sequenced material: PBMCs or T cells enriched from blood (not recorded which). The chain has TRBV6-5 and TRBJ2-7, with 12 nucleotides matching TRBD1. This receptor was identified in a woman aged 60-70 years in a cohort exposed to, infected with or recovered from COVID-19 (not recorded which). The CDR3 is CASSYRDRGPYEQYF. CDR3 nucleotides: TGTGCCAGCAGTTACCGGGACAGGGGGCCTTACGAGCAGTACTTC.